These 4 T cell receptor beta chains share one sample of origin, sequenced in a study of control samples from healthy donors and cancer patients. Data came from immunoSEQ multiplex PCR; TCRdb stores just in-frame clones and leaves some out. The table shows 98,000 or so clones, with approximately 81% occurring only once. Sequenced input: blood. These receptors were collected from a woman in her 30s in good health.

This clone occurred once. The rearrangement joins TRBV19 to TRBJ1-1, with TRBD1 identical over 8 bases. The CDR3 extends over 13 amino acids. V lost 6 bases and J lost 2; bases outside the gene matches: 2. From germline, CDR1 is LNHDA and CDR2 SQIVND (reference sequence). The CDR3 DNA sequence: TGTGCCAGTAGGACAGGGGAAAACACTGAAGCTTTCTTT. It is translated as CASRTGENTEAFF.

The chain joins TRBV6-5 to TRBJ2-1, with D possibly TRBD2 on 7 matching bases. Germline CDR1 is MNHEY and CDR2 is SVGAGI. This CDR3 has 15 amino acids. V lost 8 bases to trimming and J lost 0 bases, with 14 bases between them. CDR3 sequence reads: CASSRGQSSYNEQFF. CDR3 DNA sequence: TGTGCCAGCTCGCGGGGGCAAAGCTCCTACAATGAGCAGTTCTTC.

V gene TRBV11-2 combines with J gene TRBJ1-1; D is undetermined. The CDR3 runs to 15 residues. The ends were cut back, 2 bases at V and 1 base at J, with 11 bases in the middle. Germline CDR1 is SGHAT and CDR2 is FQNNGV. DNA of the CDR3: TGTGCCAGCAGCTTATTTACAGCCTCGAACACTGAAGCTTTCTTT. Translation gives CASSLFTASNTEAFF. The complete variable domain, with remaining parts taken from reference TRBV11-2 and TRBJ1-1, reads EAGVAQSPRYKIIEKRQSVAFWCNPISGHATLYWYQQILGQGPKLLIQFQNNGVVDDSQLPKDRFSAERLKGVDSTLKIQPAKLEDSAVYLCASSLFTASNTEAFFGQGTRLTVV.

This clone has just one count. The genes are TRBV19 and TRBJ2-7; no definite D call. Germline-derived CDR1 and CDR2 are LNHDA and SQIVND (reference sequence). CDR3 size: 13 residues. Deletions cut 1 base from V and 3 bases from J, with 7 bases between. The CDR3 spells CASSIAWGYEQYF. CDR3 DNA sequence: TGTGCCAGTAGTATAGCCTGGGGCTACGAGCAGTACTTC.